These 3 T cell receptor beta chains originate from one sample sequenced in a study of shared clonotypes between healthy human individuals. Terminally differentiated effector memory CD45RA+ cells were excluded by CCR7 positive selection of CD45RO-negative cells. Sequenced by immunoSEQ multiplex PCR; TCRdb stores in-frame clones only, minus some. The sample has under 2,000,000 clones, roughly 95% seen once. Input material: naive CD8+ T cells sorted from blood. The receptors come from a man aged 18 to 30 in good health.

As concerns this clone: In the same sample, other DNA sequences code for this CDR3. The chain employs TRBV4-3 and TRBJ2-7; 8 bases line up with TRBD1. J was trimmed by 4 bases and V by 1 base; bases with no gene match: 0. This CDR3 contains 13 residues. CDR1 and CDR2 (germline): LGHNA, YSLEER. CDR3 nucleotides: TGCGCCAGCAGCCAAGGGACAGGGTACGAGCAGTACTTC. This gives the protein CASSQGTGYEQYF.

The genes are TRBV23-1 and TRBJ2-7; possible D gene TRBD2, 6 bases. TRBV23-1 is an ORF; its function is uncertain. This CDR3 is 15 amino acids long. V shed 0 bases and J shed 2 bases, with 11 bases lying between them. The CDR3 spells CASSQSGGTAYEQYF. CDR3 DNA: TGCGCCAGCAGTCAATCTGGGGGGACGGCCTACGAGCAGTACTTC.

This chain uses TRBV19 with TRBJ2-1; 10 bases are shared with TRBD2. The germline V gene has CDR1 LNHDA and CDR2 SQIVND (reference sequence). The CDR3 consists of 17 residues. V shed 4 bases and J 0 bases; nucleotides not matched to a gene: 6. The CDR3 DNA follows: TGTGCCAGTAGTAGGATTAGCGGGGGGTTCTCCTACAATGAGCAGTTCTTC. Its protein is CASSRISGGFSYNEQFF. Looking up the rest from reference TRBV19 and TRBJ2-1 gives the full variable domain: DGGITQSPKYLFRKEGQNVTLSCEQNLNHDAMYWYRQDPGQGLRLIYYSQIVNDFQKGDIAEGYSVSREKKESFPLTVTSAQKNPTAFYLCASSRISGGFSYNEQFFGPGTRLTVL.